Below, 4 T cell receptor beta chains from the same sample are listed, as sequenced in a study of blood T cell repertoires in COVID-19. Repertoires were generated with immunoSEQ multiplex PCR, while TCRdb's copy carries only in-frame clones and drops some. Altogether 150,000 to 200,000 clones are present, around 89% being singletons, with the ten largest covering approximately 4.4%. Material: peripheral blood. The receptor source for this set is a human donor in a cohort sampled during active COVID-19.

This clone is a singleton in its sample. The V gene is TRBV6-2 or TRBV6-3, the J gene TRBJ2-1; possibly TRBD1 for D (5 bases). Germline assignment: CDR1 MNHEY and CDR2 SVGEGT. V lost 3 bases and J lost 8, with 11 bases in between. The CDR3 totals 13 residues. The CDR3 region is CASSYVQGHEQFF. The DNA of the CDR3 is TGTGCCAGCAGTTATGTGCAGGGCCATGAGCAGTTCTTC.

V usage is TRBV18 and J usage is TRBJ2-3; no firm D call. The CDR3 has 15 residues. The germline V gene encodes CDR1 KGHSH and CDR2 LQKENI. Trimming shortened V by 0 bases and J by 2 bases, and 9 bases separated the two germline ends. The chain's CDR3 is CASSPPSRNTDTQYF. CDR3 DNA sequence: TGTGCCAGCTCACCACCATCGAGGAACACAGATACGCAGTATTTT.

V and J are TRBV12-3 or TRBV12-4 and TRBJ1-1; 8 nucleotides align to TRBD1. The CDR3 contains 12 residues. With V trimmed by 7 bases and J by 6 bases, 4 bases remained unmatched. Here the CDR3 reads CASKRTGPEAFF. CDR3 sequence (DNA): TGTGCCAGCAAACGGACAGGGCCTGAAGCTTTCTTT.

The chain is built from TRBV15 and TRBJ2-1; 11 nucleotides agree with TRBD2. The germline V gene has CDR1 LNHNV and CDR2 YYDKDF (reference sequence). This CDR3 comprises 17 residues. The ends lost 0 bases at V and 9 bases at J; junction bases unmatched: 10. In nucleotides, the CDR3 is TGTGCCACCAGCAGAGATAGTACTAGCGGGAGATCAGGTGAGCAGTTCTTC. It encodes CATSRDSTSGRSGEQFF.